The 15 T cell receptor beta chains reported below all come from one sample, sequenced in a study of shared clonotypes between healthy human individuals. Here immunoSEQ multiplex PCR was the method, and the copy in TCRdb shows in-frame clones only, minus some. The sample lists approximately 2.4 million clones; around 95% were seen once. Sequenced sample: naive CD4+ T cells sorted from blood. The sample's subset: CD45RA+ positively selected. The origin of the receptors is a man between 18 and 35 years old in good health.

The chain is built from TRBV28 and TRBJ2-6; the D is unclear. The CDR3 spans 12 residues. V dropped 4 bases and J dropped 12 bases, with 10 bases sitting between them. The germline CDR1 and CDR2 sequences are MDHEN and SYDVKM. CDR3 coding DNA: TGTGCCAGCAGTTACACCGTGGGCGTCCTGACTTTC. Its protein product is CASSYTVGVLTF. Drawing the rest from reference TRBV28 and TRBJ2-6, the complete variable domain is DVKVTQSSRYLVKRTGEKVFLECVQDMDHENMFWYRQDPGLGLRLIYFSYDVKMKEKGDIPEGYSVSREKKERFSLILESASTNQTSMYLCASSYTVGVLTFGAGSRLTVL.

The chain carries TRBV28 and TRBJ1-1; TRBD1 might be the D (5 bases). The CDR3 is 16 amino acids. The V end lost 3 bases, the J end lost 1 base, and 15 bases lay between the germline ends. The germline V gene encodes CDR1 MDHEN and CDR2 SYDVKM. The DNA of the CDR3 is TGTGCCAGCAGTTTGACCTCCAGGGTACAGAACACTGAAGCTTTCTTT. Its protein is CASSLTSRVQNTEAFF.

The V call is TRBV12-5, the J call TRBJ2-2; D is unclear. This CDR3 has 15 residues. The germline V gene has CDR1 LGHNT and CDR2 FRNRAP. With 3 bases removed from V and 0 bases from J, the gap between germline ends came to 8 bases. In nucleotides, the CDR3 is TGTGCTAGTGGTTTTAAGGGTACGAACACCGGGGAGCTGTTTTTT. Its protein product is CASGFKGTNTGELFF. The whole variable domain, filled in from reference TRBV12-5 and TRBJ2-2, reads DARVTQTPRHKVTEMGQEVTMRCQPILGHNTVFWYRQTMMQGLELLAYFRNRAPLDDSGMPKDRFSAEMPDATLATLKIQPSEPRDSAVYFCASGFKGTNTGELFFGEGSRLTVL.

This sequence joins TRBV5-5 and TRBJ2-5; possibly TRBD1 or TRBD2 for D (5 bases each). The better agreement between TRBJ2-7 and the DNA end casts doubt on the J call. Germline CDR1 reads SGHKS; CDR2 reads YYEKEE (reference sequence). The CDR3 contains 13 residues. CDR3 in DNA: TGTGCCAGCGGCCCGGGGCCGGGGCGCGAGCAGTACTTC. Amino acid sequence: CASGPGPGREQYF.

This chain uses TRBV30 with TRBJ2-1; maybe TRBD2 (5 bases). This CDR3 has 14 amino acids. Trimming left V 3 bases short and J 0 bases short, with 9 bases between. Per germline, CDR1 GTSNPN and CDR2 SVGIG (reference sequence). The CDR3 reads CAWRGESSYNEQFF. The CDR3, as DNA: TGTGCCTGGAGGGGAGAGAGCTCCTACAATGAGCAGTTCTTC.

With regard to this clone: This same CDR3 is encoded by further DNA sequences in the sample. The chain uses TRBV6-5 and TRBJ2-2; TRBD2 might be the D (5 bases). The CDR3 sequence is 11 residues long. Trimming pared 6 bases from V and 6 bases from J, leaving 5 bases between. Germline V gene lookup returns CDR1 MNHEY and CDR2 SVGAGI. The CDR3 DNA sequence: TGTGCCAGCAGGAGGGCCGGGGAGCTGTTTTTT. It translates to CASRRAGELFF.

The chain combines TRBV7-3 with TRBJ2-4; D is ambiguous. This CDR3 contains 13 residues. Looked up from germline, CDR1 is SGHTA and CDR2 is FQGTGA. Trimming cost V 1 base and J 4 bases, with 5 bases left between them. CDR3: CASSLSGKNIQYF. Written as DNA, the CDR3 is TGTGCCAGCAGCTTAAGTGGTAAAAACATTCAGTACTTC. The variable domain in full, completed from reference TRBV7-3 and TRBJ2-4, reads GAGVSQTPSNKVTEKGKYVELRCDPISGHTALYWYRQSLGQGPEFLIYFQGTGAADDSGLPNDRFFAVRPEGSVSTLKIQRTERGDSAVYLCASSLSGKNIQYFGAGTRLSVL.

The chain recombines TRBV19 with TRBJ1-5; D ambiguous. The germline V gene encodes CDR1 LNHDA and CDR2 SQIVND (reference sequence). V was pared by 4 bases and J by 6 bases, with 16 bases between. This CDR3 is built from 15 residues. The CDR3 DNA reads TGTGCCAGTAGTACCGGACCGGGCGTTGGTCAGCCCCAGCATTTT. This codes for CASSTGPGVGQPQHF.

This clone was seen once. This chain joins TRBV7-9 and TRBJ1-6; the match to TRBD1 covers 8 bases. J lost 5 bases, V lost 3 bases, and 12 bases had no gene match. The germline CDR1 and CDR2 sequences are SEHNR and FQNEAQ (reference sequence). The CDR3 has 18 residues. Written as DNA, the CDR3 is TGTGCCAGCAGCTTCAGGTTGACCCAGGGGGCGGATAATTCACCCCTCCACTTT. It yields the protein CASSFRLTQGADNSPLHF.

The rearrangement links TRBV21-1 to TRBJ2-3; TRBD1 is the table's D call and was not checked against the DNA. TRBV21-1 is a recognized pseudogene. This CDR3 spans 16 amino acids. CDR3 sequence reads: CASSSRGQGGTDTQYF. The CDR3 DNA follows: TGTGCCAGCAGCTCTCGTGGACAGGGCGGTACAGATACGCAGTATTTT.

The V and J genes are TRBV10-2 and TRBJ2-3; TRBD2 agrees at 7 bases. The V segment lost 0 bases and the J segment 2 bases; nucleotides outside the gene matches: 11. The CDR3 is 18 residues long. CDR1 is WSHSY, CDR2 SAAADI, per germline. The CDR3 DNA reads as TGCGCCAGCAGTGAGTCGACTCGTGGCGGGGGTACCACAGATACGCAGTATTTT. It codes for CASSESTRGGGTTDTQYF.

This clone appeared a single time. V and J are TRBV10-1 and TRBJ2-7, with a tentative D call TRBD2 (5 bases). CDR3 length: 16 residues. The germline V and J ends were trimmed by 4 bases and 2 bases, with 18 bases remaining between them. From germline, CDR1 is WNHNN and CDR2 SYGVQD (reference sequence). The CDR3 region is CASSGVQAGLTYEQYF. CDR3 coding DNA: TGCGCCAGCAGTGGGGTTCAGGCGGGCCTAACCTACGAGCAGTACTTC.

Comments on this clone: Other DNA sequences in this specimen translate into the identical CDR3. V gene TRBV30 combines with J gene TRBJ1-1, with no clear D. Per germline, CDR1 GTSNPN and CDR2 SVGIG (reference sequence). The CDR3 is 11 amino acids. V was trimmed by 2 bases and J by 3 bases, leaving 4 bases between them. CDR3 amino acids: CAWSQDTEAFF. The CDR3 DNA reads TGTGCCTGGAGTCAGGACACTGAAGCTTTCTTT.

Regarding this clone: No conserved phenylalanine or tryptophan is present at the end of the CDR3, so a read error is the likely explanation. No DNA is shown, since the ends of the CDR3 on it are uncertain; the CDR3 is the one TCRdb lists. V and J are TRBV30 and TRBJ1-2; the table assigns TRBD1, which was not confirmed against the DNA. CDR1 and CDR2 (germline): GTSNPN, SVGIG (reference sequence). The CDR3 region is 13 residues in length, termini included. This CDR3 reads CAWSVGQGARLPS.

The gene calls are TRBV27 and TRBJ2-7; 8 positions match TRBD2. The CDR3 sequence is 14 residues long. Unmatched junction bases numbered 5, after V lost 5 bases and J lost 2 bases. Germline V gene data show CDR1 as MNHEY and CDR2 as SMNVEV (reference sequence). The CDR3 DNA reads TGTGCCAGCAGTCCGGCGGGGGGCCCCTACGAGCAGTACTTC. It translates to CASSPAGGPYEQYF.